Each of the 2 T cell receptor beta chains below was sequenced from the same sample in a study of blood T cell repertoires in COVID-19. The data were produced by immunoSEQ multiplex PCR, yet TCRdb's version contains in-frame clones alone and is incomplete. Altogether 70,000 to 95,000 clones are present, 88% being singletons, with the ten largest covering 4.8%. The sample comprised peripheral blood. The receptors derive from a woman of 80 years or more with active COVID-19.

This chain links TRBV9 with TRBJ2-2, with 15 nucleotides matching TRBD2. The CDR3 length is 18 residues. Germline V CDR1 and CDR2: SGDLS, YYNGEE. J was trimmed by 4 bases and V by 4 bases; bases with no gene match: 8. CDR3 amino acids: CASSPPGTSGRTTGELFF. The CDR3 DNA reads TGTGCCAGCAGCCCCCCGGGGACTAGCGGGAGGACCACCGGGGAGCTGTTTTTT. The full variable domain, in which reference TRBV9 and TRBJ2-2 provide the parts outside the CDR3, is DSGVTQTPKHLITATGQRVTLRCSPRSGDLSVYWYQQSLDQGLQFLIQYYNGEERAKGNILERFSAQQFPDLHSELNLSSLELGDSALYFCASSPPGTSGRTTGELFFGEGSRLTVL.

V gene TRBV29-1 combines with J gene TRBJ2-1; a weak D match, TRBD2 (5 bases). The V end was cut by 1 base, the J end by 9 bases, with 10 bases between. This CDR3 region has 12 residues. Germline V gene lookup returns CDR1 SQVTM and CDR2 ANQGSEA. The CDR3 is CSVEARAAEQFF. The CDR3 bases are TGCAGCGTTGAAGCCAGAGCGGCTGAGCAGTTCTTC.